A single sample is the source of the 16 T cell receptor beta chains below, sequenced in a study of T-cell reconstitution after alpha-beta-depleted transplantation in children. For TCRbeta, the library was prepared with unique molecular identifiers. Each CDR3 protein gets one entry after TCRdb re-called the PCR reads with MiXCR. Among around 250,000 distinct CDR3 sequences listed, just under 8.5% were seen once. The sample here was PBMCs, mostly from graft donor cells, taken 180 days after TCRalphabeta/CD19-depleted stem cell transplant. All receptors derive from a male patient younger than 18 who had a stem cell transplant for acute lymphoblastic leukemia, so the T cells may come from the graft donor.

This clonotype came up many times. The junction shows a germline mismatch at one end, possibly a read error. The J gene is TRBJ2-5, the V gene TRBV4-1; D could derive from TRBD1 or TRBD2 (5 bases each). Germline lookup yields CDR1 MGHRA and CDR2 YSYEKL. The CDR3 runs 13 residues. The CDR3 protein is CASSQEGFGAQYF. The CDR3 bases are TGCGCCAGCAGCCAAGAAGGGTTCGGGGCCCAATACTTC.

The CDR3 sequence: CASSSLDSPGYGYTF. CDR3 in DNA: TGTGCCAGCAGTTCCTTAGACAGTCCGGGCTATGGCTACACCTTC. The genes are TRBV6-2 or TRBV6-3 and TRBJ1-2, with D perhaps matching TRBD1 (5 bases). This CDR3 has 15 amino acids. Germline-derived CDR1 and CDR2 are MNHEY and SVGEGT. V gave up 4 bases and J gave up 4 bases, with 16 bases separating them.

This clonotype was seen repeatedly, ten times or more. For the CDR3, the DNA is TGTGCCAGCAGCTTAGGCGGCAGACCCTACGAGCAGTACTTC. Its protein is CASSLGGRPYEQYF. This sequence joins TRBV7-9 and TRBJ2-7; D gene ambiguous. CDR3 length: 14 amino acids. Trimming left V 1 base short and J 2 bases short, with 9 bases between. Germline V CDR1 and CDR2: SEHNR, FQNEAQ (reference sequence). Full variable domain (missing parts from reference TRBV7-9 and TRBJ2-7): DTGVSQNPRHKITKRGQNVTFRCDPISEHNRLYWYRQTLGQGPEFLTYFQNEAQLEKSRLLSDRFSAERPKGSFSTLEIQRTEQGDSAMYLCASSLGGRPYEQYFGPGTRLTVT.

There are many counts of this clonotype. V and J are TRBV28 and TRBJ1-6; TRBD1 aligns across 7 bases. CDR3 length: 15 amino acids. Germline V gene lookup returns CDR1 MDHEN and CDR2 SYDVKM. V lost 5 bases to trimming and J lost 6 bases; unmatched junction nucleotides: 7. CDR3 sequence: CASSTPGTVNSPLHF. Here the CDR3 DNA reads TGTGCCAGCAGTACCCCCGGGACAGTTAATTCACCCCTCCACTTT.

This clonotype appeared a single time. A clone one base away is much larger, so this may be a read error. V usage is TRBV6-1 and J usage is TRBJ2-6; TRBD1 aligns across 9 bases. CDR1 and CDR2 (germline): MNHNS, SASEGT. This CDR3 has 16 amino acids. CDR3 sequence (DNA): TGTGCCAGCATCCGGGACAGGGTACCTGGGGTCAACGTCCTGACTTTC. The encoded protein is CASIRDRVPGVNVLTF.

The table lists this clonotype with many counts. The gene calls are TRBV27 and TRBJ2-7; 8 bases agree with TRBD2. Germline V gene data show CDR1 as MNHEY and CDR2 as SMNVEV (reference sequence). V was clipped by 6 bases and J by 0 bases; unmatched bases: 7. The CDR3 extends over 15 amino acids. The CDR3 protein is CASSRTSYSSYEQYF. CDR3 bases: TGTGCCAGCAGCCGGACTAGCTATAGCTCCTACGAGCAGTACTTC.

This clonotype was picked up many times. Mismatch with germline at one junction end may stem from a read error. V usage is TRBV7-9 and J usage is TRBJ2-7; either TRBD1 or TRBD2 may fit D (6 bases each). Germline values: CDR1 SEHNR, CDR2 FQNEAQ (reference sequence). The CDR3 spans 14 residues. CDR3 nucleotides: TGTGCCAGCAGTTTAGAGGGGGGCGGCGACGAGCAGTACTTC. Its translation: CASSLEGGGDEQYF. The entire variable domain, with the rest obtained from reference TRBV7-9 and TRBJ2-7, is as follows: DTGVSQNPRHKITKRGQNVTFRCDPISEHNRLYWYRQTLGQGPEFLTYFQNEAQLEKSRLLSDRFSAERPKGSFSTLEIQRTEQGDSAMYLCASSLEGGGDEQYFGPGTRLTVT.

This clonotype was seen a handful of times. The J gene is TRBJ2-7, the V gene TRBV6-6, with D maybe TRBD1 (6 bases). Trimming took off 9 bases at V and 2 bases at J, with 14 bases between the two ends. The V gene's germline CDR1 is MNHNY and CDR2 SVGAGI (reference sequence). The CDR3 length is 13 residues. The chain's CDR3 is CASRTEITYEQYF. CDR3 bases: TGTGCCAGTAGGACAGAAATAACCTACGAGCAGTACTTC.

This clonotype came up many times. V usage is TRBV3-1 and J usage is TRBJ2-7; D uncertain. V was cut by 1 base and J by 4 bases, with 8 bases left in between. CDR3 size: 13 residues. Per germline, CDR1 LGHDT and CDR2 YNNKEL (reference sequence). As DNA, the CDR3 is TGTGCCAGCAGCCAAGTAAACAGTTACGAGCAGTACTTC. Its translation is CASSQVNSYEQYF.

This clonotype was recorded many times. J is TRBJ1-6 and V is TRBV7-2; weak D call: TRBD1 (5 bases). The V and J ends lost 5 bases and 11 bases respectively, with 10 bases between them. The germline CDR1 and CDR2 sequences are SGHTA and FQGNSA. CDR3 length equals 12 residues. CDR3 sequence: CASSTRGTPLHF. The DNA for the CDR3 is TGTGCCAGCAGCACGCGGGGGACACCCCTCCACTTT.

This clonotype was detected many times. The rearrangement joins TRBV10-3 to TRBJ2-2, with D possibly matching TRBD2 (6 bases). The CDR3 has 14 residues. The germline gives CDR1 ENHRY, CDR2 SYGVKD. V gave up 7 bases and J gave up 4 bases, with 13 bases separating them. DNA of the CDR3: TGTGCCATCACTCCGACTAGTTCCACCGGGGAGCTGTTTTTT. This codes for CAITPTSSTGELFF.

This clonotype was counted ten times or more. The rearrangement joins TRBV7-2 to TRBJ2-3; D not certain. The CDR3 has 17 residues. The V end was cut by 5 bases, the J end by 0 bases, with 18 bases between. CDR1 and CDR2 (germline): SGHTA, FQGNSA. For the CDR3, the DNA is TGTGCCAGCAGCCCCCCTTTGCCTTCCGCTAGCACAGATACGCAGTATTTT. This codes for CASSPPLPSASTDTQYF.

This clonotype was observed at least ten times. This chain joins TRBV3-1 and TRBJ1-1; D unclear. CDR3 length: 13 residues. The V end was cut by 4 bases, the J end by 1 base, with 7 bases between. Germline V CDR1 and CDR2: LGHDT, YNNKEL (reference sequence). As DNA, the CDR3 is TGTGCCAGCAGCCCCCAGTCGAACACTGAAGCTTTCTTT. It encodes CASSPQSNTEAFF.

Many counts were recorded for this clonotype. The rearrangement uses TRBV11-2 and TRBJ2-1; no clear D. The V gene lost 5 bases and the J gene lost 6 bases, with 14 bases spanning the gap. This CDR3 has 14 amino acids. The germline CDR1 and CDR2 sequences are SGHAT and FQNNGV. The CDR3 reads CASSDSRTFNEQFF. The CDR3 coding sequence is TGTGCCAGCAGCGACTCCCGTACTTTCAATGAGCAGTTCTTC.

Many counts were recorded for this clonotype. V gene TRBV27 combines with J gene TRBJ1-3; D is unclear. Trimming took 0 bases from V and 0 from J, leaving 3 bases between them. The CDR3 extends over 14 amino acids. Germline lookup yields CDR1 MNHEY and CDR2 SMNVEV (reference sequence). The CDR3 here is CASSLSGSGNTIYF. CDR3 DNA sequence: TGTGCCAGCAGTTTATCTGGCTCTGGAAACACCATATATTTT.

This clonotype has ten or more counts. The V and J genes are TRBV4-3 and TRBJ2-5, with 9 bases identical to TRBD1. CDR3 length: 15 amino acids. V was pared by 4 bases and J by 5 bases, with 8 bases of the junction left unmatched. The germline gives CDR1 LGHNA, CDR2 YSLEER. The CDR3 DNA reads as TGCGCCAGCAGCCCCGGGACAGGGTGGGGGGAGACCCAGTACTTC. Encoded protein: CASSPGTGWGETQYF.